The 16 T cell receptor beta chains presented below share a single source sample, sequenced in a study of T-cell memory formation after mild COVID-19. Using its own MiXCR run on the 5' RACE reads, TCRdb lists one record per CDR3 protein. The sample shows about 340,000 distinct CDR3 sequences, around 21% of them seen only once. The sequenced sample was PBMCs or a T cell subset sorted from them (not recorded which). The source is an adult woman who had mild COVID-19 (a few samples of this study predate the infection). Cell type and time point are not known.

J is TRBJ2-1 and V is TRBV14; D gene uncertain. The CDR3 spans 16 residues. Germline lookup yields CDR1 SGHDN and CDR2 FVKESK. Trimming removed 1 base at V and 2 bases at J, with 12 bases between. Here the CDR3 reads CASSQVPPTAYNEQFF. Here the CDR3 DNA reads TGTGCCAGCAGCCAAGTCCCCCCTACGGCCTACAATGAGCAGTTCTTC.

This clonotype was detected ten times or more. The chain couples TRBV30 to TRBJ2-7, with D tentatively TRBD2 (6 bases). V shed 3 bases and J shed 0 bases, with 15 bases lying between them. The CDR3 consists of 15 residues. CDR1 and CDR2 (germline): GTSNPN, SVGIG (reference sequence). CDR3 sequence reads: CAWRQQSGHSYEQYF. The CDR3 DNA reads TGTGCCTGGAGACAACAGAGCGGGCACTCCTACGAGCAGTACTTC. The full variable domain, rest sourced from reference TRBV30 and TRBJ2-7, is SQTIHQWPATLVQPVGSPLSLECTVEGTSNPNLYWYRQAAGRGLQLLFYSVGIGQISSEVPQNLSASRPQDRQFILSSKKLLLSDSGFYLCAWRQQSGHSYEQYFGPGTRLTVT.

The chain joins TRBV7-6 to TRBJ2-7; no reliable D call. The CDR3 has 15 amino acids. The germline V and J ends were trimmed by 5 bases and 1 base, with 15 bases remaining between them. Looked up from germline, CDR1 is SGHVS and CDR2 is FNYEAQ. Here the CDR3 DNA reads TGTGCCAGCAGCACCGAACAAACAGCGTCCTACGAGCAGTACTTC. Translating gives CASSTEQTASYEQYF.

The sample holds a few counts of this clonotype. The rearrangement uses TRBV20-1 and TRBJ2-5; 8 bases are shared with TRBD2. The V gene's germline CDR1 is DFQATT and CDR2 SNEGSKA (reference sequence). V lost 6 bases to trimming and J lost 5 bases; unmatched junction nucleotides: 14. The CDR3 is 15 residues long. The CDR3 DNA reads TGCAGTGCCTTTCACGGGGGGGCCGTGAGGGAGACCCAGTACTTC. Translated, it gives CSAFHGGAVRETQYF.

The chain is built from TRBV6-4 and TRBJ1-1; possible D gene TRBD1, 5 bases. Germline CDR1 is MRHNA and CDR2 is SNTAGT. The CDR3 is 15 amino acids. The V end lost 1 base, the J end lost 2 bases, and 11 bases lay between the germline ends. The CDR3 here is CASSDWVRVNTEAFF. The DNA for the CDR3 is TGTGCCAGCAGTGACTGGGTCAGGGTCAACACTGAAGCTTTCTTT.

The chain has TRBV12-3 or TRBV12-4 and TRBJ2-3; D unclear. The CDR3 runs to 13 residues. V was trimmed by 7 bases and J by 2 bases, leaving 10 bases between them. The CDR3 bases are TGTGCCAGCACCGTCGCGCTCACAGATACGCAGTATTTT. It yields the protein CASTVALTDTQYF.

The chain links TRBV5-4 to TRBJ2-3; D gene unclear. The CDR3 covers 15 residues. Germline assignment: CDR1 SGHNT and CDR2 YYREEE (reference sequence). V dropped 0 bases and J dropped 1 base, with 9 bases sitting between them. The CDR3 sequence is CASSLDGVRTDTQYF. The CDR3 region has the DNA TGTGCCAGCAGCTTGGATGGAGTCCGCACAGATACGCAGTATTTT.

The rearrangement uses TRBV6-2 or TRBV6-3 and TRBJ1-5, with 9 bases matching TRBD1. The CDR3 consists of 14 residues. Germline V lookup: CDR1 MNHEY, CDR2 SVGEGT. After removal of 9 bases from V and 3 bases from J, the junction contained 6 bases not matched to a gene. The CDR3 spells CASYGTGNNQPQHF. Written as DNA, the CDR3 is TGTGCCAGTTACGGGACAGGGAACAATCAGCCCCAGCATTTT.

This chain uses TRBV20-1 with TRBJ1-6; 9 bases fit TRBD1. After removal of 4 bases from V and 7 bases from J, the junction contained 5 bases not matched to a gene. CDR3 length equals 14 residues. From germline, CDR1 is DFQATT and CDR2 SNEGSKA (reference sequence). CDR3 in amino acids: CSATSGQGNSPLHF. The DNA for the CDR3 is TGCAGTGCTACGTCCGGACAGGGGAATTCACCCCTCCACTTT.

This clonotype was counted between two and nine times. This rearrangement joins TRBV7-2 to TRBJ2-5; no firm D call. V shed 1 base and J shed 5 bases, with 14 bases lying between them. The length of the CDR3 is 15 residues. Germline V gene data show CDR1 as SGHTA and CDR2 as FQGNSA. The DNA of the CDR3 is TGTGCCAGCAGCTTAGAAAAGTCTTTGTTGGAGACCCAGTACTTC. Amino acid sequence: CASSLEKSLLETQYF.

This clonotype was seen only a few times. This chain joins TRBV10-2 and TRBJ2-1; 9 positions match TRBD2. CDR1 WSHSY and CDR2 SAAADI come from the germline V gene. With 6 bases clipped from V and 0 bases from J, the junction kept 6 bases outside the gene matches. This CDR3 spans 16 amino acids. The CDR3 protein is CASRAGGTSSYNEQFF. DNA for the CDR3: TGCGCCAGCAGGGCGGGGGGGACAAGCTCCTACAATGAGCAGTTCTTC.

The chain uses TRBV12-3 or TRBV12-4 and TRBJ1-1; no firm D call. CDR3 length: 12 residues. The germline V and J ends were trimmed by 5 bases and 6 bases, with 10 bases remaining between them. The CDR3 is CASSPRMAEAFF. CDR3 sequence (DNA): TGTGCCAGCAGTCCCAGGATGGCTGAAGCTTTCTTT.

This clonotype was seen a handful of times. The rearrangement uses TRBV12-3 or TRBV12-4 and TRBJ1-1; no definite D call. V was cut by 4 bases and J by 8 bases, with 17 bases left in between. The CDR3 sequence is 14 residues long. Here the CDR3 DNA reads TGTGCCAGCAGTTCGACCCTGACCGGATTAGAAGCTTTCTTT. Translating gives CASSSTLTGLEAFF.

This clonotype was detected a few times. V and J are TRBV5-1 and TRBJ2-3; possibly TRBD1 for D (6 bases). The CDR3 spans 15 residues. CDR1 is SGHRS, CDR2 YFSETQ, per germline. Trimming pared 0 bases from V and 2 bases from J, leaving 10 bases between. The CDR3 DNA is TGCGCCAGCAGCTTGGATCAGGGGACCACAGATACGCAGTATTTT. The encoded protein is CASSLDQGTTDTQYF.

Comment on this clonotype: A clone one base away is much larger, so this may be a read error. The chain carries TRBV18 and TRBJ2-7; D is unresolved. The CDR3 covers 13 residues. Germline V gene data show CDR1 as KGHSH and CDR2 as LQKENI. In DNA, the CDR3 is TGTGCCAGCTCACCCCCCGTCTCCTACGAGAAGTACTTC. Protein product: CASSPPVSYEKYF. Based on the CDR3 plus reference TRBV18 and TRBJ2-7, the full variable domain is NAGVMQNPRHLVRRRGQEARLRCSPMKGHSHVYWYRQLPEEGLKFMVYLQKENIIDESGMPKERFSAEFPKEGPSILRIQQVVRGDSAAYFCASSPPVSYEKYFGPGTRLTVT.

This sequence joins TRBV5-1 and TRBJ2-3; maybe TRBD1 (5 bases). V lost 1 base and J lost 4, with 10 bases in between. Germline values: CDR1 SGHRS, CDR2 YFSETQ. This CDR3 comprises 14 residues. CDR3 bases: TGCGCCAGCAGCTTGATGGGGCCGGCAGATACGCAGTATTTT. This encodes CASSLMGPADTQYF.